This T cell receptor (beta chain) was identified in a study of OX40 agonist ivuxolimab in advanced cancers. Study-level background: Patients assigned to dose escalation were diagnosed with hepatocellular carcinoma, melanoma, renal cell or head and neck cancer. Study-level points and caveats: There was clonal expansion of CD4+ and CD8+ blood T cells by week 6 at 0.1 to 3.0 mg/kg. CD8+ T cells (on average) carried more expanded clones than CD4+ T cells.

A remark on this clone: Its specificity is unknown.

Measured with immunoSEQ multiplex PCR; TCRdb has only the in-frame clones, and not every one. There are approximately 50,000 clones in the sample; roughly 90% occur only once, and roughly 8.4% lies in the top ten. This TCR was recovered from an adult with an advanced solid tumor such as melanoma, head and neck, liver or kidney cancer. Sequenced material: CD4+ or CD8+ T cells sorted from blood, taken in a trial of the OX40 agonist ivuxolimab.

CDR3 loop: CASSVGGNTIYF. As DNA, the CDR3 is TGTGCCAGCAGCGTTGGGGGAAACACCATATATTTT. The chain couples TRBV9 to TRBJ1-3; D uncertain. V was pared by 2 bases and J by 4 bases, with 4 bases between. From germline, CDR1 is SGDLS and CDR2 YYNGEE. The CDR3 sequence is 12 residues long. Filled out from reference TRBV9 and TRBJ1-3, the complete variable domain reads DSGVTQTPKHLITATGQRVTLRCSPRSGDLSVYWYQQSLDQGLQFLIQYYNGEERAKGNILERFSAQQFPDLHSELNLSSLELGDSALYFCASSVGGNTIYFGEGSWLTVV.